One sample yielded the 9 T cell receptor beta chains listed below, sequenced in a study of blood T cell repertoires in COVID-19. Some clones are missing from TCRdb's copy, which holds only in-frame ones; the method was immunoSEQ multiplex PCR. Here the sample spans 65,000 to 70,000 clones, roughly 80% being singletons. Sequenced material: peripheral blood. Receptor source: a woman aged 55-70 years with acute or convalescent COVID-19.

The chain recombines TRBV9 with TRBJ1-2; possible D gene TRBD1, 6 bases. The V end lost 4 bases, the J end lost 8 bases, and 15 bases lay between the germline ends. The CDR3 runs to 13 residues. Per germline, CDR1 SGDLS and CDR2 YYNGEE. For the CDR3, the DNA is TGTGCCAGCAGCACCCCGGGGGGCAGGGGCTACACCTTC. It yields the protein CASSTPGGRGYTF.

As DNA, the CDR3 is TGTGCCAGCAGCTTGAGCGGGGGGGCCGAAGATACGCAGTATTTT. It encodes CASSLSGGAEDTQYF. The chain combines TRBV5-4 with TRBJ2-3; 10 bases are a match to TRBD2. J gave up 5 bases and V 1 base, and 4 bases lay outside the gene matches. Germline CDR1 and CDR2: SGHNT and YYREEE (reference sequence). This CDR3 is built from 15 residues.

The chain carries TRBV3-1 (or the pseudogene TRBV3-2) and TRBJ2-6, with D hard to call. Trimming removed 11 bases at V and 0 bases at J, with 11 bases between. Germline CDR1 is LGHDT and CDR2 is YNNKEL (reference sequence). This CDR3 spans 14 amino acids. The CDR3 nucleotides are TGTGCCTCCAAGGCGGTCTCTGGGGCCAACGTCCTGACTTTC. Protein sequence: CASKAVSGANVLTF.

This clone has just a few counts. This chain links TRBV7-2 with TRBJ2-6; maybe TRBD1 (5 bases). The germline V and J ends were trimmed by 6 bases and 3 bases, with 12 bases remaining between them. The CDR3 is made up of 15 amino acids. Germline V gives CDR1 SGHTA, CDR2 FQGNSA. Here the CDR3 reads CASSFKGLGANVLTF. Here the CDR3 DNA reads TGTGCCAGCAGTTTTAAGGGGCTTGGGGCCAACGTCCTGACTTTC.

The chain is built from TRBV19 and TRBJ2-1, with TRBD2 matching over 9 bases. The CDR3 is 16 residues long. V lost 0 bases and J lost 10; bases outside the gene matches: 10. In germline, CDR1 is LNHDA, CDR2 SQIVND (reference sequence). Here the CDR3 reads CASSIDGGGAENEQFF. The CDR3 DNA is TGTGCCAGTAGTATAGATGGCGGGGGGGCCGAAAACGAGCAGTTCTTC.

CDR3 bases: TGCGCCAGCAGTGTTCTGGGGGGACTCTCTGGAAACACCATATATTTT. This codes for CASSVLGGLSGNTIYF. The chain recombines TRBV10-2 with TRBJ1-3; D might be TRBD1 (5 bases). This CDR3 spans 16 amino acids. In germline, CDR1 is WSHSY, CDR2 SAAADI. The germline V and J ends were trimmed by 4 bases and 0 bases, with 13 bases remaining between them.

DNA of the CDR3: TGTGCCAGTAGTAGGGGAGTACAATCACGGGGGAACACTGAAGCTTTCTTT. Protein product: CASSRGVQSRGNTEAFF. V is TRBV19 and J is TRBJ1-1; D is uncertain. V gave up 4 bases and J gave up 1 base, with 19 bases separating them. The germline V gene encodes CDR1 LNHDA and CDR2 SQIVND (reference sequence). There are 17 residues in the CDR3.

The chain carries TRBV19 and TRBJ2-7; D possibly corresponds to TRBD1 (6 bases). With 8 bases removed from V and 3 bases from J, the gap between germline ends came to 14 bases. The CDR3 covers 13 residues. Germline loops: CDR1 LNHDA, CDR2 SQIVND (reference sequence). This CDR3 reads CASAQGRGYEQYF. CDR3 coding DNA: TGTGCCAGTGCACAGGGCAGGGGCTACGAGCAGTACTTC.

As DNA, the CDR3 is TGTGCCAGCAGTTTGACAGGGGGCTACTATGGCTACACCTTC. It encodes CASSLTGGYYGYTF. V gene TRBV28 combines with J gene TRBJ1-2, with 10 bases lining up with TRBD1. The CDR3 has 14 amino acids. Germline CDR1 is MDHEN and CDR2 is SYDVKM. The V gene end was trimmed by 3 bases and the J gene end by 3 bases; junction bases not matched to a gene: 1.